Below, one TCR beta chain is given with its context. Some clones are missing from TCRdb's copy, which holds only in-frame ones; the method was immunoSEQ multiplex PCR. The data hold around 300,000 clones, with 88% observed a single time. The entry originates in a study of cytomegalovirus exposure and HLA in healthy donors. CDR3 size: 16 residues. Germline loops: CDR1 SEHNR, CDR2 FQNEAQ (reference sequence). V lost 2 bases and J 6 bases, leaving 16 bases between the germline ends. Sequenced material: PBMCs. The chain recombines TRBV7-9 with TRBJ2-2; possible D gene TRBD2, 6 bases. The TCR originated in a man aged 30 to 45 in good health and CMV-seronegative. CDR3 protein: CASSLMLGGDPGELFF. CDR3 coding DNA: TGTGCCAGCAGCTTAATGCTCGGCGGGGACCCCGGGGAGCTGTTTTTT. The full variable domain, rest sourced from reference TRBV7-9 and TRBJ2-2, is DTGVSQNPRHKITKRGQNVTFRCDPISEHNRLYWYRQTLGQGPEFLTYFQNEAQLEKSRLLSDRFSAERPKGSFSTLEIQRTEQGDSAMYLCASSLMLGGDPGELFFGEGSRLTVL.